Listed here are 4 T cell receptor beta chains from one sample, sequenced in a study of blood T cell repertoires in COVID-19. Some clones are missing from TCRdb's copy, which holds only in-frame ones; the method was immunoSEQ multiplex PCR. The table records 95,000 to 100,000 clones, roughly 85% of them present only once. Input material: peripheral blood. Receptors were obtained from a woman aged 70-85 years with active or convalescent COVID-19.

V usage is TRBV11-2 and J usage is TRBJ2-5; D might be TRBD2 (6 bases). V was pared by 5 bases and J by 4 bases, with 17 bases between. The CDR3 is made up of 15 amino acids. CDR1 is SGHAT and CDR2 is FQNNGV in the germline V gene. The CDR3 coding sequence is TGTGCCAGCAGCAGGCAGGGTGCCGGGGGAGAGACCCAGTACTTC. Translated, it gives CASSRQGAGGETQYF.

The chain has TRBV5-1 and TRBJ2-1; 8 nucleotides agree with TRBD2. The CDR3 loop spans 16 amino acids. V lost 1 base, J lost 7 bases, and 10 bases stayed unmatched. The germline V gene has CDR1 SGHRS and CDR2 YFSETQ. This chain's CDR3 is CASSLLQAGARNEQFF. Written as DNA, the CDR3 is TGCGCCAGCAGCTTGCTCCAAGCGGGAGCAAGGAATGAGCAGTTCTTC.

The J gene is TRBJ2-7, the V gene TRBV7-2; 10 nucleotides line up with TRBD1. V dropped 3 bases and J dropped 3; count of bases not matched to a gene: 2. Looked up from germline, CDR1 is SGHTA and CDR2 is FQGNSA. This CDR3 is built from 14 residues. The CDR3 bases are TGTGCCAGCAGCTTGGGACAGGGGAACTACGAGCAGTACTTC. This codes for CASSLGQGNYEQYF.

The V gene is TRBV7-9, the J gene TRBJ2-6; no clear D. V lost 1 base and J 0 bases, leaving 4 bases between the germline ends. Germline values: CDR1 SEHNR, CDR2 FQNEAQ (reference sequence). The CDR3 has 15 residues. CDR3 DNA sequence: TGTGCCAGCAGCTTAGGGAGCTCTGGGGCCAACGTCCTGACTTTC. Translated: CASSLGSSGANVLTF.